The clone carrying this T cell receptor beta chain was picked up many times. Its target is unknown. Deletions cut 6 bases from V and 0 bases from J, with 12 bases between. In germline, CDR1 is SGHDT, CDR2 YYEEEE. This CDR3 has 14 amino acids. Peripheral blood was collected from the related graft donor on the marrow donation day. This record belongs to a study of T cells after posttransplantation cyclophosphamide. TCRdb's copy holds only in-frame clones and misses some; the assay was immunoSEQ multiplex PCR. In total the sample includes fewer than 40,000 clones, none of them seen once. Study results and limitations: Recipient CMV seropositivity and CMV reactivation strongly tracked TRB clonality.

This TCR was recovered from a woman in her fifties or sixties in good health and a related stem cell transplant donor. Sequencing was done on a sample of PBMCs. This chain joins TRBV5-6 and TRBJ1-2, with D perhaps matching TRBD1 (6 bases). The CDR3 loop is CASTLTGTNYGYTF. Written as DNA, the CDR3 is TGTGCCAGCACGTTGACAGGTACTAACTATGGCTACACCTTC.